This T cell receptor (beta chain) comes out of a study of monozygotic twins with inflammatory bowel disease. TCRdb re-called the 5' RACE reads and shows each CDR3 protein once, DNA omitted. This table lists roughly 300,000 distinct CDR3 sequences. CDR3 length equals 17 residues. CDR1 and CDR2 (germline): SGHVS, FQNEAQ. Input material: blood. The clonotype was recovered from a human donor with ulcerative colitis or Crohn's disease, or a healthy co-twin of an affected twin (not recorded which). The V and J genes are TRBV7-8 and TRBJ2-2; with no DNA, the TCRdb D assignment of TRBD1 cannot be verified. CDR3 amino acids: CASSLIAVQVTTGELFF.